The clone carrying this T cell receptor (beta chain) was detected only a few times. TCRdb keeps only in-frame clones here, not all; method: immunoSEQ multiplex PCR. This sample has 40,000 or so clones, with approximately 88% found just once. This sample is drawn from a study of blood T cell repertoires in COVID-19. V dropped 5 bases and J dropped 3; count of bases not matched to a gene: 7. The CDR3 contains 15 residues. Germline CDR1 reads SNHLY; CDR2 reads FYNNEI. Sequencing used peripheral blood. The V call is TRBV2, the J call TRBJ1-1; 9 nucleotides align to TRBD1. This receptor was obtained from a human donor in a cohort sampled during active COVID-19. In DNA form, the CDR3 reads TGTGCCAGCAGTACACAGGGGGCCGGACACACTGAAGCTTTCTTT. Translating it yields CASSTQGAGHTEAFF.